The rows below give T cell receptor beta chains drawn from one sample of a study of beta chain features in type 1 diabetes. Data came from immunoSEQ multiplex PCR; TCRdb stores just in-frame clones and leaves some out. The table has 160,000 or so clones, roughly 10% seen once. The sequenced sample consisted of central memory CD4+ T cells from blood. All receptors come from a woman aged 30 to 39 with type 1 diabetes. CDR3s include the opening cysteine and the closing phenylalanine or tryptophan. The order of the fields is clone size, D gene, V gene, J gene, CDR3 length, CDR3 DNA, CDR3 protein. The D gene is left open where the match is weak. For some rows the clone size is stated as once, few or many, or as a class when expanded; others skip it.

NA,TRBD1,TRBV29-1,TRBJ1-1,14,TGCAGCGTTGATGGGGGACAGGGGAACAATAAGGCTTTCTTT,CSVDGGQGNNKAFF
few,TRBD1,TRBV5-1,TRBJ2-4,16,TGCGCCAGCAGCCAAACAGGGGGCTTAGCCAAAAACATTCAGTACTTC,CASSQTGGLAKNIQYF
NA,NA,TRBV28,TRBJ1-2,14,TGTGCCAGCCGGACTCCGGAGACCTACTATGGCTACACCTTC,CASRTPETYYGYTF
NA,TRBD2,TRBV11-3,TRBJ2-1,14,TGTGCCAGCAGCTGGGCTAGCGGGAACAATGAGCAGTTCTTC,CASSWASGNNEQFF
NA,TRBD1,TRBV30,TRBJ1-5,15,TGTGCCTGGAGTTACCGGGACAGGGACTATCAGCCCCAGCATTTT,CAWSYRDRDYQPQHF
few,TRBD2,TRBV2,TRBJ2-7,13,TGTGCCAGCACCGTGACTAGCGGAAACGAGCAGTACTTC,CASTVTSGNEQYF
few,NA,TRBV7-2,TRBJ2-5,14,TGTGCCAGCAGAGTCACGACTGGCGCGGAGACCCAGTACTTC,CASRVTTGAETQYF
few,NA,TRBV11-2,TRBJ1-1,14,TGTGCCAGCAGCAACCCCGGGGAGAACACTGAAGCTTTCTTT,CASSNPGENTEAFF
NA,TRBD1,TRBV29-1,TRBJ1-4,16,TGCAGCGTTTCCAGCCCCTGGACAGGGGATGATGAAAAACTGTTTTTT,CSVSSPWTGDDEKLFF
NA,NA,TRBV6-1,TRBJ2-5,16,TGTGCCAGCAGTGAAGCTCGACACACCAGGGGAGAGACCCAGTACTTC,CASSEARHTRGETQYF
NA,TRBD1,TRBV5-1,TRBJ2-1,15,TGCGCCAGCACAAACAGGGGTAGCTCCTACAATGAGCAGTTCTTC,CASTNRGSSYNEQFF
NA,TRBD1,TRBV7-8,TRBJ2-1,14,TGTGCCAGCAGCGTCCCCGGGACAGGTATAGGGCAGTTCTTC,CASSVPGTGIGQFF
many,TRBD1,TRBV29-1,TRBJ1-3,14,TGCAGCGCCCTCCCCACAGGGGACGGAAACACCATATATTTT,CSALPTGDGNTIYF
few,NA,TRBV5-4,TRBJ2-5,13,TGTGCCAGCAGCTTGGATCGGGGAGAGACCCAGTACTTC,CASSLDRGETQYF
NA,NA,TRBV11-3,TRBJ1-2,13,TGTGCCAGCAGCTTAGCAGGGGACTATGGCTACACCTTC,CASSLAGDYGYTF
few,TRBD1,TRBV2,TRBJ2-7,12,TGTGCCAGCAGTGGGGACAGCTACGAGCAGTACTTC,CASSGDSYEQYF
NA,NA,TRBV6-6,TRBJ2-5,13,TGTGCCAGCAGTTACTCGCCCGGTGAGACCCAGTACTTC,CASSYSPGETQYF
NA,NA,TRBV28,TRBJ1-5,13,TGTGCCAGCAGTTGGCAAACCAATCAGCCCCAGCATTTT,CASSWQTNQPQHF
few,TRBD1,TRBV30,TRBJ1-3,14,TGTGCCTGGGGTCAGGGGGTATTCGGAAACACCATATATTTT,CAWGQGVFGNTIYF
few,NA,TRBV14,TRBJ1-1,11,TGTGCCAGCAGCCCCACTATCGAAGCTTTCTTT,CASSPTIEAFF
few,TRBD2,TRBV28,TRBJ2-1,15,TGTGCCAGCAGTTTAGGGGCTAGCGGGATCGATGAGCAGTTCTTC,CASSLGASGIDEQFF
NA,NA,TRBV6-6,TRBJ1-1,11,TGTGCCAGCAGTGAACAGTCTGAAGCTTTCTTT,CASSEQSEAFF
few,TRBD1,TRBV29-1,TRBJ1-1,12,TGCAGCGTCAAGCGACAGGGGTCTGAAGCTTTCTTT,CSVKRQGSEAFF
NA,NA,TRBV14,TRBJ2-2,15,TGTGCCAGCAGCTCCCAGGGGATGCGAAACGGGGAGCTGTTTTTT,CASSSQGMRNGELFF
few,NA,TRBV2,TRBJ2-7,13,TGTGCCAGCAGTCTACGAGATCTCTACGAGCAGTACTTC,CASSLRDLYEQYF
few,TRBD1,TRBV10-1,TRBJ1-5,14,TGCGCCAGCAGCCCCGGACAGGGAGGGCAGCCCCAGCATTTT,CASSPGQGGQPQHF
NA,TRBD1,TRBV5-1,TRBJ2-3,16,TGCGCCAGCAGATCTTTAGGGACAGGGAGCACAGATACGCAGTATTTT,CASRSLGTGSTDTQYF
NA,NA,TRBV5-1,TRBJ2-3,15,TGCGCCAGCAGCGATCCGCGTGCTAGCACAGATACGCAGTATTTT,CASSDPRASTDTQYF
few,NA,TRBV10-2,TRBJ2-7,11,TGCGCCAGCAGTATGGACATGAAGGAGTACTTC,CASSMDMKEYF
few,NA,TRBV14,TRBJ2-7,13,TGTGCCAGCAGCCAAGAGCCACTTGGCGAGCAGTACTTC,CASSQEPLGEQYF
few,TRBD1,TRBV29-1,TRBJ1-2,13,TGCAGCGTCATAAACGGACAGGAGAATGGCTACACCTTC,CSVINGQENGYTF
NA,NA,TRBV18,TRBJ1-5,14,TGTGCCAGCTCACAACAGGGTTTTAATCAGCCCCAGCATTTT,CASSQQGFNQPQHF
few,NA,TRBV29-1,TRBJ2-1,13,TGCAGCGTTGAAGGCGGGATTAACAATGAGCAGTTCTTC,CSVEGGINNEQFF
few,NA,TRBV30,TRBJ1-1,15,TGTGCCTGGAGTGTATTGGGTGAGGCGAACACTGAAGCTTTCTTT,CAWSVLGEANTEAFF
NA,NA,TRBV5-1,TRBJ1-2,16,TGCGCCAGCAGCACCGATACAGGGACGTCCTTCTATGGCTACACCTTC,CASSTDTGTSFYGYTF
few,TRBD1,TRBV11-2,TRBJ2-1,16,TGTGCCAGCAGCCCTCTGGGGGACAGGGGCTACAATGAGCAGTTCTTC,CASSPLGDRGYNEQFF
NA,NA,TRBV19,TRBJ1-5,15,TGTGCCAGTAGAAAAAGCCCGACAGACAATCAGCCCCAGCATTTT,CASRKSPTDNQPQHF
many,TRBD2,TRBV19,TRBJ2-1,14,TGTGCCGTGGGACTAGACTTCAATGACAATGAGCAGTTCTTC,CAVGLDFNDNEQFF
NA,TRBD2,TRBV4-2,TRBJ2-1,17,TGTGCCAGCAGCCAATCTGGCCTAGCGGGGGGGCGGGATGAGCAGTTCTTC,CASSQSGLAGGRDEQFF
NA,NA,TRBV6-5,TRBJ2-3,14,TGTGCCAGCCGCCTCGCCCCACATACGAATACGCAGTATTTT,CASRLAPHTNTQYF
few,TRBD2,TRBV19,TRBJ2-7,16,TGTGCCAGTAGTACCATTAGCGGCGGGAGCTCCTACGAGCAGTACTTC,CASSTISGGSSYEQYF
NA,NA,TRBV28,TRBJ2-7,12,TGTGCCAGCAGTTCGGTCTCCTACGAGCAGTACTTC,CASSSVSYEQYF
many,TRBD1,TRBV5-1,TRBJ2-1,17,TGCGCCAGCAGCTTGGGACAGGGGTCCCATTCCTACAATGAGCAGTTCTTC,CASSLGQGSHSYNEQFF
NA,NA,TRBV11-3,TRBJ1-2,14,TGTGCCAGCAGCTTAGCCTCCAGGGGAGATGGCTACACCTTC,CASSLASRGDGYTF
NA,TRBD2,TRBV5-4,TRBJ2-7,14,TGTGCCAGCAGCTTGGGGCGGGAGTACTACGAGCAGTACTTC,CASSLGREYYEQYF
NA,NA,TRBV11-2,TRBJ1-2,12,TGTGCCAGCAGCAGGGGCACCCCTGGCTACACCTTC,CASSRGTPGYTF
few,TRBD2,TRBV5-1,TRBJ2-7,15,TGCGCCAGCAGCTTGGTTGTAAGCGGGATCTACGAGCAGTACTTC,CASSLVVSGIYEQYF
NA,NA,TRBV7-9,TRBJ2-1,11,TGTGCCAGCAGAGAAGGGGATGAGCAGTTCTTC,CASREGDEQFF
few,TRBD2,TRBV27,TRBJ2-1,15,TGTGCCAGCGTCTCCCTAGCGGGAGGTTACAATGAGCAGTTCTTC,CASVSLAGGYNEQFF
NA,TRBD1,TRBV29-1,TRBJ2-7,13,TGCAGCGTCCCGGGACAGGGGTTGGAGGAGCAGTACTTC,CSVPGQGLEEQYF
NA,TRBD2,TRBV30,TRBJ2-6,15,TGTGCCTGGACCTTGGGGGGGGCTGGGGCCAACGTCCTGACTTTC,CAWTLGGAGANVLTF